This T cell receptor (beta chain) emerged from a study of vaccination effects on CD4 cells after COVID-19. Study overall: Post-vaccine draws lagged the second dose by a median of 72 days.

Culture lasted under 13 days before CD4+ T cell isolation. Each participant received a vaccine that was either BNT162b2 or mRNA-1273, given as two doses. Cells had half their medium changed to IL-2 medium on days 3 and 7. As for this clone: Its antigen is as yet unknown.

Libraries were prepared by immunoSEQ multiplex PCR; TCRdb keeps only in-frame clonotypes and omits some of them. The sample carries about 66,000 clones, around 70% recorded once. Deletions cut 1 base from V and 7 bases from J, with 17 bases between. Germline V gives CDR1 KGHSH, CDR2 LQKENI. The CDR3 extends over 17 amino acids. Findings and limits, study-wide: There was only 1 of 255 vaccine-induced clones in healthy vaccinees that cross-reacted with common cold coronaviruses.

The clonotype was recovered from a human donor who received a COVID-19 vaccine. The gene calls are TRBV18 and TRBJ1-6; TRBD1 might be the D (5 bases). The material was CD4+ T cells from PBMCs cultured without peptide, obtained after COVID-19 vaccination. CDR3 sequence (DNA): TGTGCCAGCTCACCACACTCACCCGGGACGGACAATTCACCCCTCCACTTT. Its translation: CASSPHSPGTDNSPLHF.